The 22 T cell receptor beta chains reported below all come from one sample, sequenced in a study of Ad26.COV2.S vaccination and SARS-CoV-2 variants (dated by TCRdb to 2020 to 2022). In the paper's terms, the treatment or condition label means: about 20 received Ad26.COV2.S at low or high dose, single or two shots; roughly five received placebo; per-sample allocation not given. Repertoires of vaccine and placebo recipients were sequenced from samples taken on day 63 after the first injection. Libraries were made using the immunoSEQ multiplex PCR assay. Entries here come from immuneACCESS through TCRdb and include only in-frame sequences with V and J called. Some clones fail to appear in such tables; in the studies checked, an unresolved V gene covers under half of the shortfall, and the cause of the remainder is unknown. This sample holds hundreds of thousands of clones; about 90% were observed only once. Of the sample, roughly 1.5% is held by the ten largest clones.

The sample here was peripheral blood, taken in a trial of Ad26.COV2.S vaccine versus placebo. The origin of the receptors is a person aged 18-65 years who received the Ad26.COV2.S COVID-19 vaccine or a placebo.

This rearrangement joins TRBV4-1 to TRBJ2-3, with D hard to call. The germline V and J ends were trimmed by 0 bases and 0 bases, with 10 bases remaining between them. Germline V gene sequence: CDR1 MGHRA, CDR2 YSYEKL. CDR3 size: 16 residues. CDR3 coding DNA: TGCGCCAGCAGCCAAGATCGAGGATCTAGCACAGATACGCAGTATTTT. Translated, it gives CASSQDRGSSTDTQYF.

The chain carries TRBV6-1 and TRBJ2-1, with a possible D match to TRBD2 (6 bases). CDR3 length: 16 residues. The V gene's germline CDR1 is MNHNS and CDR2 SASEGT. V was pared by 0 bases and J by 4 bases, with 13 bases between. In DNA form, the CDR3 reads TGTGCCAGCAGTGAAGCGTTGGGGGGAATGTACAATGAGCAGTTCTTC. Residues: CASSEALGGMYNEQFF.

The CDR3 DNA reads as TGTGCCAGCAGTCCCGGCAGCGGGGGGTTCCGAGGGGAGCAGTACTTC. This translates into CASSPGSGGFRGEQYF. The rearrangement uses TRBV3-1 (or the pseudogene TRBV3-2) and TRBJ2-7, with 9 bases aligning to TRBD2. Germline-derived CDR1 and CDR2 are LGHDT and YNNKEL (reference sequence). V shed 6 bases and J 7 bases; nucleotides not matched to a gene: 16. This CDR3 comprises 16 residues.

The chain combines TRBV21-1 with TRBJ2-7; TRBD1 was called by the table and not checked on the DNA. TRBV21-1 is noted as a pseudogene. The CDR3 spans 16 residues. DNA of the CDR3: TGTGCCAGCAGACTCCGGGACAACGGGGACCCTTACGAGCAGTACTTC. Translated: CASRLRDNGDPYEQYF.

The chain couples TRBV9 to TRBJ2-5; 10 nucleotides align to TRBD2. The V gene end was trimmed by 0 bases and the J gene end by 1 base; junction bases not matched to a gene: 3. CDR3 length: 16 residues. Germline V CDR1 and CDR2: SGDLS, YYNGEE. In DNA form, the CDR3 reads TGTGCCAGCAGCGTAGGAAGGACTAGCGGCCAAGAGACCCAGTACTTC. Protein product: CASSVGRTSGQETQYF.

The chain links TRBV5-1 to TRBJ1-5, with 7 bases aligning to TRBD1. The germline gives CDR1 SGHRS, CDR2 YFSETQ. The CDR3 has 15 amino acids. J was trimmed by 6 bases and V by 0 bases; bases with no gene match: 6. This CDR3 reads CASSLEGQGGQPQHF. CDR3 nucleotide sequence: TGCGCCAGCAGCTTGGAGGGTCAGGGGGGTCAGCCCCAGCATTTT.

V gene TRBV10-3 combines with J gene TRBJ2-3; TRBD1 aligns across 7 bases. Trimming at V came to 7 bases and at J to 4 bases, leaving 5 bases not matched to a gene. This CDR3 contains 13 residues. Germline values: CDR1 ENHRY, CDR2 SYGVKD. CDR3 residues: CAIMGQGADTQYF. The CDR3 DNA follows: TGTGCCATCATGGGGCAGGGGGCAGATACGCAGTATTTT.

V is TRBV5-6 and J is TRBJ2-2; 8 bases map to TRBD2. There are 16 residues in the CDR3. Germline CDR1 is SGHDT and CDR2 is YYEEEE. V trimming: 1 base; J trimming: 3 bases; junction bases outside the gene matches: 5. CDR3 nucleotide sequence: TGTGCCAGCAGCTTGTACCCAGCGGGGGACACCGGGGAGCTGTTTTTT. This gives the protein CASSLYPAGDTGELFF.

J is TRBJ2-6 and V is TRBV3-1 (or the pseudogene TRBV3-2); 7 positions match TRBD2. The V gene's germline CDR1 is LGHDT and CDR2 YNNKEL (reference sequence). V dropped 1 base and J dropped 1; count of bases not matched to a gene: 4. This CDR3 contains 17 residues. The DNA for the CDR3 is TGTGCCAGCAGCCAAGTGGGGGGGACTTCTGGGGCCAACGTCCTGACTTTC. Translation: CASSQVGGTSGANVLTF.

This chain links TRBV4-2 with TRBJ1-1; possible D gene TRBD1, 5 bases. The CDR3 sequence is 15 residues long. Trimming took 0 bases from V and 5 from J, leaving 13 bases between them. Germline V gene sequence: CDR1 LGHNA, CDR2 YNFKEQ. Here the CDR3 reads CASSQDLGRWTEAFF. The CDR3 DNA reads TGTGCCAGCAGCCAAGATCTGGGGCGCTGGACTGAAGCTTTCTTT.

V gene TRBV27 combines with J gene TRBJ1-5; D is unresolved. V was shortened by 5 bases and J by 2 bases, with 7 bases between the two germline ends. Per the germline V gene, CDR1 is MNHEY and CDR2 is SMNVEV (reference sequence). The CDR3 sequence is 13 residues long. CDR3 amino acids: CASSLNGNQPQHF. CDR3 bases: TGTGCCAGCAGTCTGAATGGCAATCAGCCCCAGCATTTT.

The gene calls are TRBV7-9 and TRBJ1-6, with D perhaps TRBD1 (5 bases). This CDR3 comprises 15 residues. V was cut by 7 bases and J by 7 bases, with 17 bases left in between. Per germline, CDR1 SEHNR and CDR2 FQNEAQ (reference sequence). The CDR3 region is CASNLVGRENSPLHF. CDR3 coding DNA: TGTGCCAGCAATCTCGTGGGGCGGGAAAATTCACCCCTCCACTTT.

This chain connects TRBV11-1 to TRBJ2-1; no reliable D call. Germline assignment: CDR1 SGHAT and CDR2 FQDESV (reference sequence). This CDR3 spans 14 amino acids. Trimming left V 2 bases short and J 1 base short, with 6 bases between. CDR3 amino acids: CASSLFGSYNEQFF. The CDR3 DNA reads TGTGCCAGCAGCTTATTCGGATCCTACAATGAGCAGTTCTTC.

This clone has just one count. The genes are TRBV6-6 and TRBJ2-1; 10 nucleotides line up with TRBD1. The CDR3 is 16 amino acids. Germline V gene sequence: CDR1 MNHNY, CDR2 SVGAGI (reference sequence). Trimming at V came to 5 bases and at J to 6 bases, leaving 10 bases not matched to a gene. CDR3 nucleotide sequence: TGTGCCAGCAGTCTCCAAGGACAGGGGGGAGTCAATGAGCAGTTCTTC. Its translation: CASSLQGQGGVNEQFF.

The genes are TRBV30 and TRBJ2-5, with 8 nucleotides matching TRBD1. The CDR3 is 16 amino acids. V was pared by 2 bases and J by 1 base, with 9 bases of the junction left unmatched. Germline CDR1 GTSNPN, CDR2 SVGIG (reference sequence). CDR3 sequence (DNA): TGTGCCTGGAGTACCGACCGGGACAGGCTCCAAGAGACCCAGTACTTC. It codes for CAWSTDRDRLQETQYF.

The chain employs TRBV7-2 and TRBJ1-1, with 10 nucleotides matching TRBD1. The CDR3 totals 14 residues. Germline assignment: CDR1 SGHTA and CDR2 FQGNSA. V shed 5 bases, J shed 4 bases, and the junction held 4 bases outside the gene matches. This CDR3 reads CASSRGQGSTEAFF. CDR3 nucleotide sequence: TGTGCCAGCAGCAGGGGACAGGGGAGCACTGAAGCTTTCTTT. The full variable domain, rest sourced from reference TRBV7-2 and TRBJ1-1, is GAGVSQSPSNKVTEKGKDVELRCDPISGHTALYWYRQSLGQGLEFLIYFQGNSAPDKSGLPSDRFSAERTGGSVSTLTIQRTQQEDSAVYLCASSRGQGSTEAFFGQGTRLTVV.

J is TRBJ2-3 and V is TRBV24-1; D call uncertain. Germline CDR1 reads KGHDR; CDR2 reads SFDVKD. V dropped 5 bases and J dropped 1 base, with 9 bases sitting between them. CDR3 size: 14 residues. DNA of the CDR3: TGTGCCACCAGTGGGGATATGGGCACAGATACGCAGTATTTT. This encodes CATSGDMGTDTQYF.

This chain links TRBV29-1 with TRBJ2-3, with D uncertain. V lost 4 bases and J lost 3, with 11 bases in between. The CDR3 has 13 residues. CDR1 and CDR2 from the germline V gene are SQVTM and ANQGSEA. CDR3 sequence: CSVVIILTDTQYF. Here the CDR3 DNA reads TGCAGCGTTGTGATAATACTAACAGATACGCAGTATTTT.

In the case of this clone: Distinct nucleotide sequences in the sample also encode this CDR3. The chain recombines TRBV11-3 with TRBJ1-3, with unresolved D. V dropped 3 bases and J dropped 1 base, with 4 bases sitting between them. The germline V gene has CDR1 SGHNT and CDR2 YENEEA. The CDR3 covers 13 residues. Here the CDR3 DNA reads TGTGCCAGCAGCTTGGGTTCTGGAAACACCATATATTTT. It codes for CASSLGSGNTIYF.

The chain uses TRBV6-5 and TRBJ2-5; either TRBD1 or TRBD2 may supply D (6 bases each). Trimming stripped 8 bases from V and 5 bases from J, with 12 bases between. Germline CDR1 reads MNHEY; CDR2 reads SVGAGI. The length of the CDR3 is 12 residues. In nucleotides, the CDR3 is TGTGCCAGCCAGAGAGGGGGGGAGACCCAGTACTTC. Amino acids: CASQRGGETQYF.

CDR3 DNA sequence: TGTGCCAGCACCCACCTTGGGGGGGTCGGTACCGGGGAGCTGTTTTTT. Amino acids: CASTHLGGVGTGELFF. The chain combines TRBV7-2 with TRBJ2-2, with 7 bases fitting TRBD2. V dropped 7 bases and J dropped 5; count of bases not matched to a gene: 13. In germline, CDR1 is SGHTA, CDR2 FQGNSA. The CDR3 has 16 amino acids. The full variable domain, its missing parts supplied by reference TRBV7-2 and TRBJ2-2, is GAGVSQSPSNKVTEKGKDVELRCDPISGHTALYWYRQSLGQGLEFLIYFQGNSAPDKSGLPSDRFSAERTGGSVSTLTIQRTQQEDSAVYLCASTHLGGVGTGELFFGEGSRLTVL.

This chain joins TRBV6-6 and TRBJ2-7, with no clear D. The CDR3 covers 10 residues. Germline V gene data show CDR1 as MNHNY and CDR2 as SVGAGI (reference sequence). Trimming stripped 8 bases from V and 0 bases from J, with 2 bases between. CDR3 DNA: TGTGCCAGCGGCTCCTACGAGCAGTACTTC. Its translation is CASGSYEQYF.